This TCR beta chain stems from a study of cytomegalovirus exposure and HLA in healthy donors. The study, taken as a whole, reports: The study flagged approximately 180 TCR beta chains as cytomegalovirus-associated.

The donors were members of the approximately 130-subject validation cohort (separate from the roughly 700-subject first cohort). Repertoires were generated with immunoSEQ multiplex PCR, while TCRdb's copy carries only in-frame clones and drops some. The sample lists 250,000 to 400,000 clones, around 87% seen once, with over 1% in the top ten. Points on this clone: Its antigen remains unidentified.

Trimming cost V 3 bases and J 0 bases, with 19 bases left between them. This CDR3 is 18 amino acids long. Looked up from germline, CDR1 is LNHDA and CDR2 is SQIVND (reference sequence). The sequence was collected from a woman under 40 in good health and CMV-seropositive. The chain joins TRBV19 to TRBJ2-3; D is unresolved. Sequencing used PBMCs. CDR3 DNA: TGTGCCAGTAGTATCCTCCTCCCGCCCAGGCCTAGCACAGATACGCAGTATTTT. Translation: CASSILLPPRPSTDTQYF.